This TCR beta chain originates from a study of cytomegalovirus exposure and HLA in healthy donors. General study results and limits: A later analysis linked a missense DCLRE1C variant to TCR beta V- and J-gene trimming. At a 0.05 false discovery rate, a later analysis found over 15,000 TCR beta sequences to be associated with HLA alleles. TRBV6-2, TRBV6-3 and some other V segments were excluded as indistinguishable.

To note about this clone: Its cognate antigen is unknown.

V was cut by 5 bases and J by 3 bases, with 17 bases left in between. Germline V lookup: CDR1 MNHEY, CDR2 SMNVEV (reference sequence). The CDR3 is 16 residues long. This PCR relied on a set of 60 Vbeta primers and 13 Jbeta primers. Method: immunoSEQ multiplex PCR; TCRdb's copy keeps in-frame clones and lacks some. The profile shows around 100,000 clones, around 74% of them singletons. Sequenced input: PBMCs. The receptor was derived from a woman in her forties in good health and CMV-seronegative. The genes are TRBV27 and TRBJ1-3; D possibly corresponds to TRBD1 (5 bases). CDR3 nucleotide sequence: TGTGCCAGCAGTCCCTCCCGGGGACTACGTGGAAACACCATATATTTT. Amino acid sequence: CASSPSRGLRGNTIYF.